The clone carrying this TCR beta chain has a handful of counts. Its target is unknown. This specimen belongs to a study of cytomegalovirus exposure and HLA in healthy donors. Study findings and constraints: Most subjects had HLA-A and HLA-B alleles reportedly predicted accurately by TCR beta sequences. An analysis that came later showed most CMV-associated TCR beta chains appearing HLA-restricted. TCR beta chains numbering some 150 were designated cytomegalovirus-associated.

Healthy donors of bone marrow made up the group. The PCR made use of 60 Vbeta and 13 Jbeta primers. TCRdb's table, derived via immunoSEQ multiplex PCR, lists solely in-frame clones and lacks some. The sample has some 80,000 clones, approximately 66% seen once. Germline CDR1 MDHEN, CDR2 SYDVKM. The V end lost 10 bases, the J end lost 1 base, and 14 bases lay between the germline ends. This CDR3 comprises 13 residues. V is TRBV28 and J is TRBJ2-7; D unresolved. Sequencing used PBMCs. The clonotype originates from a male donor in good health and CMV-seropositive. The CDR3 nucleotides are TGTGCCACCACCAATACTAAATCCTACGAGCAGTACTTC. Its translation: CATTNTKSYEQYF.